This passage covers 27 T cell receptor beta chains from one sample sequenced in a study of blood T cell repertoires in COVID-19. Sequenced by immunoSEQ multiplex PCR; TCRdb stores in-frame clones only, minus some. The sample lists over 150,000 clones, around 83% seen once, with more than 7.5% in the top ten. The sequenced material came from peripheral blood. These receptors originate from a woman in her 70s with COVID-19, enrolled during active disease.

The V call is TRBV4-3, the J call TRBJ2-7; 7 bases agree with TRBD1. The junction had 5 bases not matched to a gene; V was cut back by 1 base and J by 2 bases. The CDR3 is made up of 15 amino acids. Germline CDR1 is LGHNA and CDR2 is YSLEER. The CDR3 DNA reads as TGCGCCAGCAGCCAAGGACAGGGCCTTACCTACGAGCAGTACTTC. Its protein is CASSQGQGLTYEQYF.

V and J are TRBV5-1 and TRBJ2-2, with TRBD2 matching 10 bases. V gave up 3 bases and J gave up 5 bases; unmatched junction bases: 4. The CDR3 has 15 amino acids. Per germline, CDR1 SGHRS and CDR2 YFSETQ. Here the CDR3 DNA reads TGCGCCAGCAGCTGGACTAGCGGTTCTACCGGGGAGCTGTTTTTT. Its translation: CASSWTSGSTGELFF.

The chain uses TRBV5-1 and TRBJ2-1; a weak D match, TRBD1 (6 bases). The germline gives CDR1 SGHRS, CDR2 YFSETQ. This CDR3 has 14 residues. The V end lost 5 bases, the J end lost 0 bases, and 9 bases lay between the germline ends. The CDR3 region has the DNA TGCGCCAGCAGGGGGGCAGGCTCCTACAATGAGCAGTTCTTC. Translated, it gives CASRGAGSYNEQFF. The full variable domain, completed using reference TRBV5-1 and TRBJ2-1, is KAGVTQTPRYLIKTRGQQVTLSCSPISGHRSVSWYQQTPGQGLQFLFEYFSETQRNKGNFPGRFSGRQFSNSRSEMNVSTLELGDSALYLCASRGAGSYNEQFFGPGTRLTVL.

V usage is TRBV19 and J usage is TRBJ2-1; 16 bases are shared with TRBD2. Germline V gene lookup returns CDR1 LNHDA and CDR2 SQIVND (reference sequence). The CDR3 is made up of 17 amino acids. The V gene end was trimmed by 1 base and the J gene end by 9 bases; junction bases not matched to a gene: 6. The CDR3 DNA reads TGTGCCAGTAGTATAGTGGGACTAGCGGGAGGGCCCGCTGAGCAGTTCTTC. Translating it yields CASSIVGLAGGPAEQFF. Using reference TRBV19 and TRBJ2-1 for the parts outside the CDR3, the full variable domain is DGGITQSPKYLFRKEGQNVTLSCEQNLNHDAMYWYRQDPGQGLRLIYYSQIVNDFQKGDIAEGYSVSREKKESFPLTVTSAQKNPTAFYLCASSIVGLAGGPAEQFFGPGTRLTVL.

The gene calls are TRBV28 and TRBJ2-2, with TRBD1 matching over 7 bases. Germline values: CDR1 MDHEN, CDR2 SYDVKM. V was pared by 6 bases and J by 6 bases, with 7 bases of the junction left unmatched. The CDR3 is made up of 14 amino acids. CDR3 nucleotide sequence: TGTGCCAGCAGATTTAGGGGGCTCGCCGGGGAGCTGTTTTTT. This translates into CASRFRGLAGELFF.

The J gene is TRBJ1-2, the V gene TRBV6-5, with a tentative D call TRBD1 (5 bases). The CDR3 has 16 residues. The V and J ends lost 2 bases and 0 bases respectively, with 13 bases between them. Germline V gives CDR1 MNHEY, CDR2 SVGAGI. The CDR3 loop is CASSYGAALSNYGYTF. The CDR3, as DNA: TGTGCCAGCAGTTACGGGGCAGCCCTGTCTAACTATGGCTACACCTTC.

This sequence joins TRBV6-5 and TRBJ1-6; weak D call: TRBD1 (5 bases). From germline, CDR1 is MNHEY and CDR2 SVGAGI. The CDR3 has 15 residues. The V gene lost 0 bases and the J gene lost 11 bases, with 14 bases spanning the gap. The CDR3 region is CASSYSPVGGAPLHF. The CDR3 DNA sequence: TGTGCCAGCAGTTACTCACCGGTGGGGGGGGCACCCCTCCACTTT.

The chain has TRBV18 and TRBJ2-7, with 7 bases identical to TRBD2. After removal of 0 bases from V and 5 bases from J, the junction contained 1 base not matched to a gene. CDR3 length: 13 amino acids. Per germline, CDR1 KGHSH and CDR2 LQKENI. The CDR3 region is CASSPPRGDEQYF. The DNA of the CDR3 is TGTGCCAGCTCACCACCTCGGGGGGACGAGCAGTACTTC. Full variable domain (remainder filled in from reference TRBV18 and TRBJ2-7): NAGVMQNPRHLVRRRGQEARLRCSPMKGHSHVYWYRQLPEEGLKFMVYLQKENIIDESGMPKERFSAEFPKEGPSILRIQQVVRGDSAAYFCASSPPRGDEQYFGPGTRLTVT.

This clone was detected a few times. The V gene is TRBV19, the J gene TRBJ1-5; the D gene is possibly TRBD1 (5 bases). V was cut by 1 base and J by 5 bases, with 15 bases left in between. This CDR3 is built from 16 residues. Germline CDR1 is LNHDA and CDR2 is SQIVND (reference sequence). The CDR3 reads CASSIGGHLSDQPQHF. The CDR3 DNA sequence: TGTGCCAGTAGTATAGGGGGCCATCTTTCAGATCAGCCCCAGCATTTT.

The rearrangement links TRBV30 to TRBJ1-4; 7 bases are a match to TRBD1. The CDR3 has 15 residues. Germline loops: CDR1 GTSNPN, CDR2 SVGIG (reference sequence). V shed 3 bases, J shed 10 bases, and the junction held 14 bases outside the gene matches. The CDR3, as DNA: TGTGCCTGGAGAGCGACACAGGGGCCCTTAGTAAAACTGTTTTTT. Translated: CAWRATQGPLVKLFF.

A few counts support this clone. The chain employs TRBV12-3 or TRBV12-4 and TRBJ1-2, with D possibly being TRBD1 (5 bases). V was pared by 6 bases and J by 6 bases, with 14 bases between. The CDR3 loop spans 13 amino acids. The chain's CDR3 is CASRPRGSDGYTF. For the CDR3, the DNA is TGTGCCAGCAGACCACGGGGGAGCGATGGCTACACCTTC.

The rearrangement links TRBV7-9 to TRBJ2-7, with 10 bases that match TRBD2. Germline lookup yields CDR1 SEHNR and CDR2 FQNEAQ (reference sequence). V shed 0 bases and J 5 bases; nucleotides not matched to a gene: 10. This CDR3 has 17 residues. CDR3 DNA sequence: TGTGCCAGCAGCTTAGCGGCGCTAGCGGGAGTTAGCGACGAGCAGTACTTC. As protein: CASSLAALAGVSDEQYF.

This chain connects TRBV6-5 to TRBJ1-6; D may be TRBD1 (6 bases). Trimming shortened V by 0 bases and J by 10 bases, and 16 bases separated the two germline ends. The CDR3 covers 16 residues. Germline CDR1 reads MNHEY; CDR2 reads SVGAGI. The CDR3 DNA reads TGTGCCAGCAGTTACTCGATTTGGGGGCTGGAATCACCCCTCCACTTT. The encoded protein is CASSYSIWGLESPLHF.

This chain links TRBV5-6 with TRBJ2-1, with 10 positions matching TRBD2. The CDR3 sequence is 17 residues long. In germline, CDR1 is SGHDT, CDR2 YYEEEE. V was clipped by 5 bases and J by 8 bases; unmatched bases: 16. CDR3 in amino acids: CASRPNLLAGDPHEQFF. As DNA, the CDR3 is TGTGCCAGCAGACCTAATCTTCTAGCGGGAGACCCCCATGAGCAGTTCTTC.

The V and J genes are TRBV11-1 and TRBJ2-1, with 13 bases that match TRBD2. This CDR3 region has 15 residues. Germline CDR1 and CDR2: SGHAT and FQDESV (reference sequence). Trimming took 5 bases from V and 10 from J; bases not matched to a gene: 8. The CDR3, as DNA: TGTGCCAGCAGCCGCCGACTAGCGGGAGGTGGGGAGCAGTTCTTC. Residues: CASSRRLAGGGEQFF.

The rearrangement links TRBV20-1 to TRBJ1-2; D is unclear. Germline CDR1 is DFQATT and CDR2 is SNEGSKA (reference sequence). The CDR3 loop spans 11 amino acids. The V end was cut by 3 bases, the J end by 9 bases, with 11 bases between. The CDR3 sequence: CSASSQKSYTF. The CDR3 DNA reads as TGCAGTGCTAGTAGTCAGAAGAGCTACACCTTC.

The chain links TRBV6-1 to TRBJ1-5, with D maybe TRBD1 (5 bases). The germline V and J ends were trimmed by 1 base and 7 bases, with 14 bases remaining between them. CDR3 length: 15 amino acids. Germline V gene sequence: CDR1 MNHNS, CDR2 SASEGT. CDR3 sequence (DNA): TGTGCCAGCAGTGAAGGAATAGGGGATTCACAGCCCCAGCATTTT. It specifies CASSEGIGDSQPQHF.

This rearrangement joins TRBV3-1 (or the pseudogene TRBV3-2) to TRBJ2-3, with D possibly TRBD1 on 5 matching bases. The V gene lost 6 bases and the J gene lost 1 base, with 8 bases spanning the gap. The CDR3 covers 13 residues. Germline values: CDR1 LGHDT, CDR2 YNNKEL (reference sequence). In DNA, the CDR3 is TGTGCCAGCAGAAGCAGGGGCACAGATACGCAGTATTTT. Its translation is CASRSRGTDTQYF.

V usage is TRBV14 and J usage is TRBJ1-1, with D tentatively TRBD1 (5 bases). Germline V gives CDR1 SGHDN, CDR2 FVKESK. V lost 4 bases and J 4 bases, leaving 16 bases between the germline ends. CDR3 length equals 15 residues. The DNA for the CDR3 is TGTGCCAGCAGCCCAAGGTCTTCAAGGGGCACTGAAGCTTTCTTT. Translation gives CASSPRSSRGTEAFF.

This clone was seen only once. The J gene is TRBJ1-1, the V gene TRBV29-1; TRBD1 aligns across 7 bases. The ends lost 7 bases at V and 12 bases at J; junction bases unmatched: 11. This CDR3 comprises 11 residues. Germline V CDR1 and CDR2: SQVTM, ANQGSEA. The CDR3 region is CSAITGVRTFF. The CDR3 DNA reads TGCAGCGCCATCACAGGGGTTCGAACTTTCTTT.

The chain joins TRBV4-3 to TRBJ2-3, with TRBD2 matching 12 bases. Losses at the gene ends were 2 bases for V and 1 base for J; bases not matched to a gene: 7. The V gene's germline CDR1 is LGHNA and CDR2 YSLEER. There are 18 residues in the CDR3. The CDR3 reads CASSQNLAGGPRTDTQYF. CDR3 nucleotides: TGCGCCAGCAGCCAAAACCTAGCGGGAGGGCCCCGCACAGATACGCAGTATTTT.

The chain uses TRBV2 and TRBJ1-2, with TRBD1 identical over 7 bases. CDR1 is SNHLY, CDR2 FYNNEI, per germline. Losses at the gene ends were 7 bases for V and 2 bases for J; bases not matched to a gene: 10. The CDR3 length is 15 residues. The CDR3 sequence is CASNMLGQPNYGYTF. The CDR3 DNA reads TGTGCCAGCAATATGCTGGGACAGCCAAACTATGGCTACACCTTC.

J is TRBJ1-1 and V is TRBV30; the D gene is possibly TRBD1 (5 bases). Germline loops: CDR1 GTSNPN, CDR2 SVGIG (reference sequence). V was trimmed by 4 bases and J by 5 bases, leaving 8 bases between them. The CDR3 loop spans 11 amino acids. The CDR3 loop is CAWTGRTEAFF. Written as DNA, the CDR3 is TGTGCCTGGACAGGGCGGACTGAAGCTTTCTTT.

The V call is TRBV28, the J call TRBJ1-1, with D hard to call. The germline gives CDR1 MDHEN, CDR2 SYDVKM. V was cut by 3 bases and J by 6 bases, with 8 bases left in between. This CDR3 is built from 12 residues. CDR3 sequence (DNA): TGTGCCAGCAGTTTGATGGGAGCTGAAGCTTTCTTT. It yields the protein CASSLMGAEAFF.

The genes are TRBV6-5 and TRBJ1-2, with 12 bases that match TRBD1. The ends lost 6 bases at V and 4 bases at J; junction bases unmatched: 6. CDR1 and CDR2 (germline): MNHEY, SVGAGI. This CDR3 is built from 15 residues. The CDR3 DNA sequence: TGTGCCAGCAGGGTGGGACAGGGGGCAAGCTATGGCTACACCTTC. Translation: CASRVGQGASYGYTF.

The CDR3 DNA reads TGCAGCGTGCGGACAGGGGCGGGAAATTCACCCCTCCACTTT. Its translation is CSVRTGAGNSPLHF. V usage is TRBV29-1 and J usage is TRBJ1-6, with 9 positions matching TRBD1. The CDR3 runs to 14 residues. The germline V gene has CDR1 SQVTM and CDR2 ANQGSEA. Losses at the gene ends were 6 bases for V and 7 bases for J; bases not matched to a gene: 7.

In regard to this clone: Other nucleotide sequences in the sample specify the same CDR3. J is TRBJ2-5 and V is TRBV3-1 (or the pseudogene TRBV3-2), with unresolved D. Germline V gene lookup returns CDR1 LGHDT and CDR2 YNNKEL (reference sequence). Deletions cut 2 bases from V and 5 bases from J, with 6 bases between. The CDR3 consists of 12 residues. Here the CDR3 reads CASSQLGETQYF. As DNA, the CDR3 is TGTGCCAGCAGCCAACTCGGGGAGACCCAGTACTTC.